This entry lists 18 T cell receptor beta chains sequenced from one sample in a study of T cell responses to AZD1222 COVID-19 vaccine. TCRdb's copy holds only in-frame clones and misses some; the assay was immunoSEQ multiplex PCR. The repertoire includes 140,000 to 150,000 clones, less than 95% of them detected once, and roughly 7.6% sits in the top ten. The sequences come from peripheral blood, collected 28 days after the second dose of the MenACWY control vaccine. Receptor source: an adult who received the MenACWY meningococcal vaccine as a control.

V is TRBV5-1 and J is TRBJ1-3; a weak D match, TRBD1 (5 bases). Germline CDR1 reads SGHRS; CDR2 reads YFSETQ. Trimming took 0 bases from V and 4 from J, leaving 8 bases between them. The CDR3 has 14 residues. This CDR3 is CASSLAPGGNTIYF. CDR3 in DNA: TGCGCCAGCAGCTTGGCCCCAGGGGGAAACACCATATATTTT.

The rearrangement joins TRBV18 to TRBJ2-1; no clear D gene. Trimming removed 0 bases at V and 6 bases at J, with 9 bases between. Germline V lookup: CDR1 KGHSH, CDR2 LQKENI. This CDR3 comprises 14 residues. CDR3 sequence reads: CASSPPPVPNEQFF. The CDR3 bases are TGTGCCAGCTCACCACCGCCAGTGCCCAATGAGCAGTTCTTC.

V gene TRBV5-6 combines with J gene TRBJ1-4; a possible D gene is TRBD1 (6 bases). Germline loops: CDR1 SGHDT, CDR2 YYEEEE. The CDR3 loop spans 15 amino acids. V lost 7 bases, J lost 7 bases, and 20 bases lay in between. The CDR3 sequence is CASDFGMGGGEKLFF. DNA for the CDR3: TGTGCCAGCGATTTTGGTATGGGGGGCGGTGAAAAACTGTTTTTT.

The genes are TRBV25-1 and TRBJ1-1; no definite D call. Between the trimmed V and J ends, which lost 5 bases and 1 base, there was a span of 11 bases. The CDR3 runs to 14 residues. The germline V gene has CDR1 MGHDK and CDR2 SYGVNS. DNA of the CDR3: TGTGCCAGCAGTCTAACGACATCGAACACTGAAGCTTTCTTT. Residues: CASSLTTSNTEAFF.

The chain couples TRBV9 to TRBJ2-1, with 13 bases that match TRBD2. CDR1 and CDR2 (germline): SGDLS, YYNGEE. With 4 bases clipped from V and 7 bases from J, the junction kept 8 bases outside the gene matches. The CDR3 is 16 residues long. The CDR3 sequence: CASSTTTSGRANEQFF. The CDR3, as DNA: TGTGCCAGCAGCACGACAACTAGCGGGAGGGCAAATGAGCAGTTCTTC.

The chain links TRBV5-4 to TRBJ2-3, with D perhaps matching TRBD2 (6 bases). The germline V gene has CDR1 SGHNT and CDR2 YYREEE (reference sequence). V was clipped by 0 bases and J by 3 bases, with 14 bases between them. The CDR3 spans 16 residues. The CDR3 DNA reads TGTGCCAGCAGCTTGGTCACGGGAGCTTGGACAGATACGCAGTATTTT. Translation: CASSLVTGAWTDTQYF.

The chain links TRBV4-3 to TRBJ2-1; D remains unclear. V lost 3 bases, J lost 9 bases, and 9 bases lay in between. This CDR3 region has 12 residues. Germline CDR1 reads LGHNA; CDR2 reads YSLEER. The CDR3, as DNA: TGCGCCAGCAGCCAGTCGGGTATTGAGCAGTTCTTC. Amino acid sequence: CASSQSGIEQFF.

With respect to this clone: A junction end diverges from the germline sequence, so it may reflect a read error. V and J are TRBV7-9 and TRBJ1-4, with no clear D. Per germline, CDR1 SEHNR and CDR2 FQNEAQ (reference sequence). The CDR3 contains 13 residues. The chain's CDR3 is CASRLGPGEKLFF. In DNA form, the CDR3 reads TGTGCCAGCAGATTAGGACCCGGTGAAAAACTGTTTTTT.

The genes are TRBV11-1 and TRBJ2-7; D is unresolved. CDR1 is SGHAT, CDR2 FQDESV, per germline (reference sequence). The CDR3 is made up of 14 amino acids. The ends were cut back, 5 bases at V and 7 bases at J, with 18 bases in the middle. CDR3 DNA: TGTGCCAGCAGCCCGCGGACGGACCAAGGGGAGCAGTACTTC. This gives the protein CASSPRTDQGEQYF. Complete variable domain (other parts from reference TRBV11-1 and TRBJ2-7): EAEVAQSPRYKITEKSQAVAFWCDPISGHATLYWYRQILGQGPELLVQFQDESVVDDSQLPKDRFSAERLKGVDSTLKIQPAELGDSAMYLCASSPRTDQGEQYFGPGTRLTVT.

The V and J genes are TRBV28 and TRBJ1-5, with D maybe TRBD1 (5 bases). The V end lost 6 bases, the J end lost 3 bases, and 18 bases lay between the germline ends. This CDR3 has 16 residues. The germline CDR1 and CDR2 sequences are MDHEN and SYDVKM. In DNA form, the CDR3 reads TGTGCCAGCAGCCGACCGGTCAGGGTGAACAATCAGCCCCAGCATTTT. It encodes CASSRPVRVNNQPQHF.

This clone has only a few counts. This rearrangement joins TRBV6-1 to TRBJ1-5; 7 bases are shared with TRBD1. This CDR3 is built from 14 residues. V was pared by 0 bases and J by 7 bases, with 3 bases of the junction left unmatched. The germline V gene encodes CDR1 MNHNS and CDR2 SASEGT. DNA of the CDR3: TGTGCCAGCAGTGAAGCAGGGGGCCGGCAGCCCCAGCATTTT. This sequence encodes CASSEAGGRQPQHF.

The chain joins TRBV28 to TRBJ2-3; the match to TRBD2 covers 11 bases. V trimming: 5 bases; J trimming: 4 bases; junction bases outside the gene matches: 5. In germline, CDR1 is MDHEN, CDR2 SYDVKM. The CDR3 is 15 residues long. Written as DNA, the CDR3 is TGTGCCAGCAGTAGACTAGCGGGGCGACCAGATACGCAGTATTTT. It yields the protein CASSRLAGRPDTQYF.

The chain is built from TRBV7-3 and TRBJ1-6; possibly TRBD1 for D (6 bases). Per the germline V gene, CDR1 is SGHTA and CDR2 is FQGTGA. V lost 5 bases and J 7 bases, leaving 15 bases between the germline ends. The CDR3 sequence is 15 residues long. The CDR3 loop reads CASSPGGAENSPLHF. The CDR3 DNA reads as TGTGCCAGCAGCCCGGGGGGGGCGGAGAATTCACCCCTCCACTTT. Full variable domain (rest looked up from reference TRBV7-3 and TRBJ1-6): GAGVSQTPSNKVTEKGKYVELRCDPISGHTALYWYRQSLGQGPEFLIYFQGTGAADDSGLPNDRFFAVRPEGSVSTLKIQRTERGDSAVYLCASSPGGAENSPLHFGNGTRLTVT.

The chain joins TRBV3-1 (or the pseudogene TRBV3-2) to TRBJ2-7, with D perhaps TRBD1 or TRBD2 (6 bases each). The V end lost 1 base, the J end lost 3 bases, and 13 bases lay between the germline ends. The CDR3 is made up of 15 amino acids. The germline gives CDR1 LGHDT, CDR2 YNNKEL (reference sequence). The CDR3, as DNA: TGTGCCAGCAGCCAAGTTGGGGGGCCGGGCTACGAGCAGTACTTC. As protein: CASSQVGGPGYEQYF.

J is TRBJ1-3 and V is TRBV5-1, with 8 bases matching TRBD1. Looked up from germline, CDR1 is SGHRS and CDR2 is YFSETQ. The CDR3 loop spans 15 amino acids. J was trimmed by 7 bases and V by 0 bases; bases with no gene match: 6. CDR3 protein: CASSLAGGAGNTIYF. CDR3 coding DNA: TGCGCCAGCAGCTTGGCAGGGGGCGCCGGGAACACCATATATTTT.

The chain employs TRBV15 and TRBJ2-1, with 11 bases matching TRBD2. The CDR3 length is 14 residues. The junction had 1 base not matched to a gene; V was cut back by 3 bases and J by 6 bases. Germline CDR1 LNHNV, CDR2 YYDKDF (reference sequence). CDR3 sequence reads: CATSRTSGTNEQFF. CDR3 sequence (DNA): TGTGCCACCAGCAGGACTAGCGGGACCAATGAGCAGTTCTTC.

The chain couples TRBV19 to TRBJ1-3; a possible D gene is TRBD1 (6 bases). The germline CDR1 and CDR2 sequences are LNHDA and SQIVND (reference sequence). V was shortened by 3 bases and J by 4 bases, with 16 bases between the two germline ends. The CDR3 length is 16 residues. CDR3 nucleotides: TGTGCCAGTAGTATGAGGGGCAGGGGAAGAGGAAACACCATATATTTT. This gives the protein CASSMRGRGRGNTIYF.

This rearrangement joins TRBV6-5 to TRBJ1-5; D call uncertain. V was trimmed by 6 bases and J by 7 bases, leaving 10 bases between them. Germline V gene lookup returns CDR1 MNHEY and CDR2 SVGAGI. The CDR3 has 12 amino acids. CDR3: CASRTMEQPQHF. The DNA for the CDR3 is TGTGCCAGCAGGACGATGGAGCAGCCCCAGCATTTT.